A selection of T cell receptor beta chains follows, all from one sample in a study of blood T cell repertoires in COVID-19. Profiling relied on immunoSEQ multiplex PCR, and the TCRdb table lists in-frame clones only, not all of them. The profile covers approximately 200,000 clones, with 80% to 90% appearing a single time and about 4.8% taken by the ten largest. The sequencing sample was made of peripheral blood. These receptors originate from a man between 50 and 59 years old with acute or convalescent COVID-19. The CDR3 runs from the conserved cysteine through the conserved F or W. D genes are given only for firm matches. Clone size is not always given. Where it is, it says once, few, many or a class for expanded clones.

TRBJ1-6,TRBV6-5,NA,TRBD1,TGTGCCAGCAGACTCGACAGGGGGGATAATTCACCCCTCCACTTT,CASRLDRGDNSPLHF
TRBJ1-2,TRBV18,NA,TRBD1,TGTGCCAGCTCAGAGGGACAGGGGATCGGCTACACCTTC,CASSEGQGIGYTF
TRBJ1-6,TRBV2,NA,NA,TGTGCCAGCAGTGAAGGGTTCCAGGGTGGATCACCCCTCCACTTT,CASSEGFQGGSPLHF
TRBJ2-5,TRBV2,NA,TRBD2,TGTGCCAGCAGTGAGCGGGGGGGTCGGGAGACCCAGTACTTC,CASSERGGRETQYF
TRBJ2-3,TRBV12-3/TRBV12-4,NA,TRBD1,TGTGCCAGCAGCCGACAGGGATATACGCAGTATTTT,CASSRQGYTQYF
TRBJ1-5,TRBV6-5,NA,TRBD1,TGTGCCAGCAGTTACTCAGGGGGCGGACGCAATCAGCCCCAGCATTTT,CASSYSGGGRNQPQHF
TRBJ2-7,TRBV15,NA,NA,TGTGCCACCAGCAGAGATGAAGGGGGCGAGCAGTACTTC,CATSRDEGGEQYF
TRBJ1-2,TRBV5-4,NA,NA,TGTGCCAGCAGCTTGGTGGGGCACGAGGATGGCTACACCTTC,CASSLVGHEDGYTF
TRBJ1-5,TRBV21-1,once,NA,TGTGCCAGCAGCAAAGGGCATAGAAACAGAACTCTGGGTCAGCCCCAGCATTTT,CASSKGHRNRTLGQPQHF
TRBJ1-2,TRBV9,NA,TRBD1,TGTGCCAGCAGCTCCAGGGGGCAGGGCTATGGCTACACCTTC,CASSSRGQGYGYTF
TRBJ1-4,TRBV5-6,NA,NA,TGTGCCAGCAGCTACCGGACGGCAGGGCAATCTAATGAAAAACTGTTTTTT,CASSYRTAGQSNEKLFF
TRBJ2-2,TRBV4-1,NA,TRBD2,TGCGCCAGCAGCCAAGATCCCAGACTAGCGGGTAACACCGGGGAGCTGTTTTTT,CASSQDPRLAGNTGELFF
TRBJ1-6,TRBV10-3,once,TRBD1,TGTGCCATCAGTCAGGGACAGGGTGAAGTAGGATCACCCCTCCACTTT,CAISQGQGEVGSPLHF
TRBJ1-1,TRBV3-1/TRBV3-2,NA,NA,TGTGCCAGCAGCCATAGCGGGGCGGCTGCTTTCTTT,CASSHSGAAAFF
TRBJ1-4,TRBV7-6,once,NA,TGTGCCAGCAGCTTAGACAGGGCCTCAACTAATGAAAAACTGTTTTTT,CASSLDRASTNEKLFF
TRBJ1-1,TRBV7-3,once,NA,TGTGCCAGCAGCTTAAGTCGGGGGTCTGAAGCTTTCTTT,CASSLSRGSEAFF
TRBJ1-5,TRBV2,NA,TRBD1,TGTGCCAGCAGTTACAGGGGTGAGAATCAGCCCCAGCATTTT,CASSYRGENQPQHF
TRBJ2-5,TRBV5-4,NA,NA,TGTGCCAGCAGCTTTCCCGGCAGGGGAAGAGAGACCCAGTACTTC,CASSFPGRGRETQYF
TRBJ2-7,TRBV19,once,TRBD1,TGTGCCAGTAGTATAGTCGACAGGGGGGAATACGAGCAGTACTTC,CASSIVDRGEYEQYF
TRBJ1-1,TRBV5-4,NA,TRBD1,TGTGCCAGCAGACCGGGACAGGGTAGGCAAACTGAAGCTTTCTTT,CASRPGQGRQTEAFF
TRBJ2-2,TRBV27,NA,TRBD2,TGTGCCAGCAGTTTGCCTTACGGGGGGACGGCCGGGGAGCTGTTTTTT,CASSLPYGGTAGELFF
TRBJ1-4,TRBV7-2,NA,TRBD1,TGTGCCAGCAGCTTAAACAGGGGGCTTGATAATGAAAAACTGTTTTTT,CASSLNRGLDNEKLFF
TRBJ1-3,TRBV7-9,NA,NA,TGTGCCAGCAGCTTAGAAGGCAGGGGAGGAAACACCATATATTTT,CASSLEGRGGNTIYF
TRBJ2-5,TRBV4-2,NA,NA,TGTGCCAGCAGCCCAGCGGCGGGGATTGGGGAGACCCAGTACTTC,CASSPAAGIGETQYF
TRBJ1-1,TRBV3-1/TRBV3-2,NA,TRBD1,TGTGCCAGCAGGAGGACAGGGGTGAACACTGAAGCTTTCTTT,CASRRTGVNTEAFF
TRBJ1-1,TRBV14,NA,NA,TGTGCCAGCAGCTTCCAGGACACTGAAGCTTTCTTT,CASSFQDTEAFF
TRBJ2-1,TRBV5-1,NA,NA,TGCGCCAGCAGCCGCGACAAAGATGAGCAGTTCTTC,CASSRDKDEQFF